This T cell receptor beta chain was identified during a study of blood T cell repertoires in COVID-19. Study details: COVID-19 samples from acute and convalescent phases originated in the United States, Italy and Spain.

The CDR3 totals 16 residues. Germline CDR1 and CDR2: KGHSH and LQKENI. V was cut by 2 bases and J by 5 bases, with 17 bases left in between. Under the authors' procedure: It was from reference gene primer amplification that nucleated cell counts were estimated. Libraries were prepared by immunoSEQ multiplex PCR; TCRdb keeps only in-frame clonotypes and omits some of them. V and J calls and clone size are as listed in that table; D and trimming were resolved from the DNA. The sample has around 110,000 clones, 60% to 85% seen once. The clonotype was recovered from an elderly man with COVID-19, enrolled during active disease. The genes are TRBV18 and TRBJ2-3, with D perhaps matching TRBD1 (6 bases). Sequenced sample: peripheral blood. DNA for the CDR3: TGTGCCAGCTCACCAAATTCAGGCTTAGGGGGAGATACGCAGTATTTT. Amino acids: CASSPNSGLGGDTQYF.